Listed here is a single T cell receptor (beta chain). Its antigen is currently unknown. The CDR3 runs to 13 residues. Looked up from germline, CDR1 is MNHNS and CDR2 is SASEGT. V lost 8 bases, J lost 12 bases, and 10 bases stayed unmatched. Graves' hyperthyroidism was deemed stable absent ophthalmopathy progression within 18 months. The entry originates in a study of T cells in Graves' hyperthyroidism and ophthalmopathy. Amplified TCR beta CDR3 regions came from RNA transcripts. RT-PCR in the first round (using the HTBI primer set) targeted the TCR CDR3. TCRdb called the multiplex PCR reads again in MiXCR, with one record for every CDR3 protein. The sample holds a few hundred thousand distinct CDR3 sequences, around 15% seen once. Overall study findings and caveats: The blood repertoire included most of the expanded thyroid clonotypes above 0.001.

The source of this sequence is a woman in her thirties or forties with Graves' hyperthyroidism. J is TRBJ1-4 and V is TRBV6-1; 9 bases align to TRBD1. The material sequenced was blood. The CDR3 sequence is CASSKDRGEELFF. CDR3 sequence (DNA): TGTGCCAGCTCTAAGGACAGGGGAGAAGAACTGTTTTTT.